These 27 T cell receptor beta chains came from one sample sequenced in a study of beta chain features in type 1 diabetes. Expressed TCRB transcripts were sequenced, since all the RNA that had been isolated was reverse transcribed. Profiling relied on immunoSEQ multiplex PCR, and the TCRdb table lists in-frame clones only, not all of them. Of about 160,000 clones listed, approximately 9.1% are singletons. Regarding the study as a whole: Moderate but significant shortening of TCRB CDR3s was recorded in all four CD4+ subsets from Type 1 diabetes patients.

Their recognized antigens are unknown. Sequences were obtained from central memory CD4+ T cells from blood. The receptors shown here come from a woman aged 25 to 39 with type 1 diabetes.

The chain links TRBV6-6 to TRBJ1-2, with D tentatively TRBD1 (6 bases). Looked up from germline, CDR1 is MNHNY and CDR2 is SVGAGI (reference sequence). The CDR3 extends over 14 amino acids. V lost 2 bases to trimming and J lost 4 bases, with 11 bases between them. The CDR3 DNA reads TGTGCCAGCAGTTACATGGGGGCCAGCTATGGCTACACCTTC. It yields the protein CASSYMGASYGYTF.

This clone has a handful of counts. The CDR3 loop reads CASRGTSGSEQYF. In DNA, the CDR3 is TGTGCCAGCAGGGGGACTAGCGGGAGCGAGCAGTACTTC. The rearrangement joins TRBV2 to TRBJ2-7; 14 nucleotides line up with TRBD2. The CDR3 sequence is 13 residues long. Unmatched junction bases numbered 1, after V lost 6 bases and J lost 6 bases. From germline, CDR1 is SNHLY and CDR2 FYNNEI.

The chain combines TRBV5-1 with TRBJ2-6; D remains unclear. With 5 bases removed from V and 0 bases from J, the gap between germline ends came to 9 bases. CDR3 length equals 15 residues. The germline gives CDR1 SGHRS, CDR2 YFSETQ. CDR3 DNA sequence: TGCGCCAGCAGTTTAGCTCTCTCTGGGGCCAACGTCCTGACTTTC. Residues: CASSLALSGANVLTF.

V is TRBV15 and J is TRBJ2-7; D is possibly TRBD1 (6 bases). Germline V gene lookup returns CDR1 LNHNV and CDR2 YYDKDF (reference sequence). Trimming left V 0 bases short and J 4 bases short, with 7 bases between. The CDR3 totals 13 residues. CDR3 nucleotide sequence: TGTGCCACCAGCAGAGACGGACAGTACGAGCAGTACTTC. As protein: CATSRDGQYEQYF.

The genes are TRBV7-9 and TRBJ2-1; D not certain. Trimming took 3 bases from V and 1 from J, leaving 10 bases between them. Per germline, CDR1 SEHNR and CDR2 FQNEAQ (reference sequence). CDR3 length: 15 residues. The DNA of the CDR3 is TGTGCCAGCAGCTTTAGCAGACCTTCCTACAATGAGCAGTTCTTC. This encodes CASSFSRPSYNEQFF.

This clone came up many times. CDR3 bases: TGCGCCAGCAGTCAATCGGATGGGCAGGCGTTATGTAGCAATCAGCCCCAGCATTTT. This codes for CASSQSDGQALCSNQPQHF. The V call is TRBV23-1, the J call TRBJ1-5; D is ambiguous. TRBV23-1 is identified as an open reading frame with a role that is uncertain. The CDR3 extends over 19 amino acids. The ends were cut back, 0 bases at V and 0 bases at J, with 18 bases in the middle.

This clone came up a few times. V usage is TRBV10-3 and J usage is TRBJ2-3; TRBD2 matches 14 bases. This CDR3 spans 16 amino acids. Germline V gene data show CDR1 as ENHRY and CDR2 as SYGVKD. The ends lost 4 bases at V and 4 bases at J; junction bases unmatched: 4. The CDR3 loop is CAISGLAGGGADTQYF. CDR3 DNA sequence: TGTGCCATCAGTGGACTAGCGGGAGGGGGTGCAGATACGCAGTATTTT.

This chain joins TRBV19 and TRBJ2-3; 11 bases agree with TRBD2. J lost 4 bases, V lost 3 bases, and 6 bases had no gene match. The V gene's germline CDR1 is LNHDA and CDR2 SQIVND (reference sequence). The CDR3 extends over 16 amino acids. The CDR3 sequence is CASSIVSSGRSDTQYF. DNA for the CDR3: TGTGCCAGTAGTATCGTCTCTAGCGGGAGGTCAGATACGCAGTATTTT.

The J gene is TRBJ2-6, the V gene TRBV7-9; maybe TRBD1 (6 bases). CDR3 size: 16 residues. From germline, CDR1 is SEHNR and CDR2 FQNEAQ (reference sequence). Trimming removed 7 bases from V and 4 bases from J, with 17 bases in between. This CDR3 is CASTPRGGPGANVLTF. DNA for the CDR3: TGTGCCAGCACCCCAAGAGGGGGACCCGGGGCCAACGTCCTGACTTTC.

The sample holds a few counts of this clone. CDR3 protein: CATTSTDTQYF. The CDR3 nucleotides are TGTGCCACTACTAGCACAGATACGCAGTATTTT. The chain employs TRBV7-2 and TRBJ2-3; D gene ambiguous. This CDR3 is built from 11 residues. V shed 10 bases and J shed 0 bases, with 5 bases lying between them. Germline V gives CDR1 SGHTA, CDR2 FQGNSA.

This clone has more than one count but fewer than ten. V usage is TRBV5-1 and J usage is TRBJ2-2, with TRBD1 matching over 8 bases. The V segment lost 5 bases and the J segment 3 bases; nucleotides outside the gene matches: 3. The germline V gene has CDR1 SGHRS and CDR2 YFSETQ. This CDR3 contains 14 residues. In DNA form, the CDR3 reads TGCGCCAGCAGTCAACAGGGGGACACCGGGGAGCTGTTTTTT. It codes for CASSQQGDTGELFF.

This clone appeared a few times. The chain employs TRBV6-5 and TRBJ2-7; possible D gene TRBD1, 5 bases. Germline V gene sequence: CDR1 MNHEY, CDR2 SVGAGI. This CDR3 comprises 14 residues. Trimming cost V 6 bases and J 3 bases, with 15 bases left between them. This CDR3 is CASSRDQGFYEQYF. The CDR3 DNA reads TGTGCCAGCAGCCGCGATCAGGGATTCTACGAGCAGTACTTC.

This chain connects TRBV28 to TRBJ1-5; D not resolved. Germline values: CDR1 MDHEN, CDR2 SYDVKM. The CDR3 sequence is 13 residues long. V dropped 8 bases and J dropped 2 bases, with 10 bases sitting between them. Written as DNA, the CDR3 is TGTGCCAGCCGGGTCAATGGCAATCAGCCCCAGCATTTT. Its translation is CASRVNGNQPQHF.

This clone was counted between two and nine times. This rearrangement joins TRBV14 to TRBJ2-7; D might be TRBD1 (5 bases). Germline V CDR1 and CDR2: SGHDN, FVKESK. There are 13 residues in the CDR3. The ends were cut back, 6 bases at V and 1 base at J, with 10 bases in the middle. CDR3 loop: CASRAQGSYEQYF. The CDR3 DNA is TGTGCCAGCAGAGCGCAGGGTTCCTACGAGCAGTACTTC.

This sequence joins TRBV4-1 and TRBJ1-2; no definite D call. The germline V and J ends were trimmed by 1 base and 1 base, with 10 bases remaining between them. The CDR3 is 15 amino acids. Germline V gene data show CDR1 as MGHRA and CDR2 as YSYEKL. The DNA for the CDR3 is TGCGCCAGCAGCCAAGTCCCAGACTATAACTATGGCTACACCTTC. This sequence encodes CASSQVPDYNYGYTF.

This rearrangement joins TRBV27 to TRBJ2-1; 9 nucleotides match TRBD1. The V and J ends lost 5 bases and 10 bases, in that order; junction bases with no gene match: 9. The CDR3 is 14 residues long. CDR1 and CDR2 (germline): MNHEY, SMNVEV (reference sequence). This CDR3 is CASSRPGQGDEQFF. Written as DNA, the CDR3 is TGTGCCAGCAGTCGACCGGGACAGGGAGACGAGCAGTTCTTC.

This clone was seen only a few times. The genes are TRBV30 and TRBJ1-3; D is uncertain. V gave up 0 bases and J gave up 4 bases, with 7 bases separating them. CDR1 and CDR2 (germline): GTSNPN, SVGIG (reference sequence). CDR3 length: 13 residues. The CDR3 spells CAWSVSGGNTIYF. For the CDR3, the DNA is TGTGCCTGGAGTGTATCGGGAGGAAACACCATATATTTT.

This clone was detected only a few times. J is TRBJ2-1 and V is TRBV29-1; 9 bases match TRBD2. The J segment lost 3 bases and the V segment lost 7 bases, leaving 13 bases of the junction unmatched. CDR1 is SQVTM and CDR2 is ANQGSEA in the germline V gene. This CDR3 is built from 16 residues. The CDR3 coding sequence is TGCAGCGGGGCTAGCGGGATGAATAAAGACTACAATGAGCAGTTCTTC. This sequence encodes CSGASGMNKDYNEQFF.

This clone was seen more than once but under ten times. The rearrangement links TRBV6-5 to TRBJ2-1; a possible D gene is TRBD2 (5 bases). The V end was cut by 5 bases, the J end by 5 bases, with 10 bases between. Germline V gives CDR1 MNHEY, CDR2 SVGAGI. The CDR3 covers 13 residues. The CDR3 DNA follows: TGTGCCAGCAGTGTGACTAAGAACAATGAGCAGTTCTTC. Translation gives CASSVTKNNEQFF.

The chain uses TRBV6-5 and TRBJ1-2, with D possibly TRBD1 on 5 matching bases. The CDR3 is 12 amino acids. Germline assignment: CDR1 MNHEY and CDR2 SVGAGI. V was shortened by 8 bases and J by 6 bases, with 13 bases between the two germline ends. CDR3 sequence reads: CASQGSGNGYTF. As DNA, the CDR3 is TGTGCCAGCCAGGGTTCAGGGAATGGCTACACCTTC.

This chain joins TRBV29-1 and TRBJ1-1, with D unclear. The V and J ends lost 8 bases and 1 base respectively, with 14 bases between them. Germline V lookup: CDR1 SQVTM, CDR2 ANQGSEA. CDR3 size: 13 residues. The CDR3 nucleotides read TGCAGCTCGTGCTTGAGGGAGAACACTGAAGCTTTCTTT. Encoded protein: CSSCLRENTEAFF.

CDR3 coding DNA: TGCGCCAGCAGCCAAGAGGGGGGAGTCACCGGGGAGCTGTTTTTT. It is translated as CASSQEGGVTGELFF. The chain joins TRBV4-1 to TRBJ2-2, with D tentatively TRBD2 (6 bases). The CDR3 runs 15 residues. V lost 0 bases and J lost 4, with 9 bases in between. Germline-derived CDR1 and CDR2 are MGHRA and YSYEKL.

This clone occurred a few times. This CDR3 is also generated by other DNA sequences in the sample. V and J are TRBV5-1 and TRBJ2-5, with a weak D call TRBD2 (6 bases). This CDR3 is 14 amino acids long. V was pared by 0 bases and J by 4 bases, with 10 bases between. Germline loops: CDR1 SGHRS, CDR2 YFSETQ. DNA of the CDR3: TGCGCCAGCAGCTTGGAAGTGGGGGGAGAGACCCAGTACTTC. It is translated as CASSLEVGGETQYF.

This clone was seen only a few times. J is TRBJ2-3 and V is TRBV7-6; 12 nucleotides match TRBD2. V was pared by 5 bases and J by 1 base, with 10 bases of the junction left unmatched. Germline lookup yields CDR1 SGHVS and CDR2 FNYEAQ. This CDR3 is built from 18 residues. Here the CDR3 DNA reads TGTGCCAGCAGCGACTCCCCGTCTAGCGGGAGGGGCACAGATACGCAGTATTTT. This gives the protein CASSDSPSSGRGTDTQYF. Full variable domain (missing parts from reference TRBV7-6 and TRBJ2-3): GAGVSQSPRYKVTKRGQDVALRCDPISGHVSLYWYRQALGQGPEFLTYFNYEAQQDKSGLPNDRFSAERPEGSISTLTIQRTEQRDSAMYRCASSDSPSSGRGTDTQYFGPGTRLTVL.

Only a few counts were recorded for this clone. The chain employs TRBV29-1 and TRBJ1-1; maybe TRBD1 (5 bases). The V gene lost 3 bases and the J gene lost 9 bases, with 14 bases spanning the gap. The CDR3 spans 12 residues. Germline assignment: CDR1 SQVTM and CDR2 ANQGSEA. This CDR3 reads CSVEGGVAQAFF. CDR3 nucleotide sequence: TGCAGCGTTGAGGGGGGGGTGGCCCAAGCTTTCTTT.

This clone has only a few counts. V usage is TRBV4-2 and J usage is TRBJ2-3; D might be TRBD2 (5 bases). Per germline, CDR1 LGHNA and CDR2 YNFKEQ. CDR3 size: 15 residues. V gave up 0 bases and J gave up 2 bases, with 9 bases separating them. The CDR3 region has the DNA TGTGCCAGCAGCCAAGACTGGACTTCCACAGATACGCAGTATTTT. Translated: CASSQDWTSTDTQYF.

This rearrangement joins TRBV19 to TRBJ1-1; D is unresolved. The V and J ends lost 4 bases and 7 bases respectively, with 10 bases between them. This CDR3 comprises 12 residues. Germline CDR1 is LNHDA and CDR2 is SQIVND (reference sequence). The CDR3 here is CASSTRLNEAFF. The CDR3, as DNA: TGTGCCAGTAGTACCCGCCTAAATGAAGCTTTCTTT.